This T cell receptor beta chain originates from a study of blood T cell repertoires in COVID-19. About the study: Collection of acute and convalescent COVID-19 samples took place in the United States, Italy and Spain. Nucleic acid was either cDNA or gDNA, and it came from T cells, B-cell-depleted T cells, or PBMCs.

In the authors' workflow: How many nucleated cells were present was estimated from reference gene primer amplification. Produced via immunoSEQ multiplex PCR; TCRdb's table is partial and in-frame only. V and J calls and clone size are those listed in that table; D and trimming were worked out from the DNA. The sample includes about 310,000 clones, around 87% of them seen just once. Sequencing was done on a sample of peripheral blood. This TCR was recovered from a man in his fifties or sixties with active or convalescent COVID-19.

CDR3 in amino acids: CSVVEGPNTEAFF. In DNA form, the CDR3 reads TGCAGCGTTGTGGAGGGACCGAACACTGAAGCTTTCTTT. This chain uses TRBV29-1 with TRBJ1-1, with D tentatively TRBD1 (5 bases). The CDR3 is made up of 13 amino acids. V lost 4 bases and J 1 base, leaving 10 bases between the germline ends. Looked up from germline, CDR1 is SQVTM and CDR2 is ANQGSEA. The variable domain in full, completed from reference TRBV29-1 and TRBJ1-1, reads SAVISQKPSRDICQRGTSLTIQCQVDSQVTMMFWYRQQPGQSLTLIATANQGSEATYESGFVIDKFPISRPNLTFSTLTVSNMSPEDSSIYLCSVVEGPNTEAFFGQGTRLTVV.